Below, 24 T cell receptor beta chains from the same sample are listed, as sequenced in a study of CD8 T cells in ankylosing spondylitis. TCRdb redid the calling of the 5' RACE reads with MiXCR, one entry per CDR3 protein. This sample yields under 250,000 distinct CDR3 sequences, of which 7.5% to 9.5% are seen a single time; 4.8% belongs to the top ten. The sequencing input was blood, either unsorted or a sorted T cell fraction (not recorded which). Source of these receptors: a female donor with ankylosing spondylitis or in good health (not recorded which).

This clonotype was recorded at least ten times. The chain links TRBV11-2 to TRBJ1-1; maybe TRBD1 (5 bases). V was trimmed by 6 bases and J by 4 bases, leaving 15 bases between them. The CDR3 runs 14 residues. From germline, CDR1 is SGHAT and CDR2 FQNNGV. CDR3 sequence (DNA): TGTGCCAGCAGTTCCGGGACCTCGGGCACTGAAGCTTTCTTT. This gives the protein CASSSGTSGTEAFF.

This clonotype was detected only a few times. J is TRBJ2-1 and V is TRBV5-1; the D gene is possibly TRBD2 (6 bases). The V end lost 4 bases, the J end lost 5 bases, and 10 bases lay between the germline ends. This CDR3 has 13 amino acids. Germline V gene sequence: CDR1 SGHRS, CDR2 YFSETQ. The CDR3 reads CASSGGTHNEQFF. The CDR3 nucleotides read TGCGCCAGCAGCGGCGGGACTCACAATGAGCAGTTCTTC.

In this sample, this clonotype turned up many times. This chain uses TRBV20-1 with TRBJ2-5; 10 bases map to TRBD1. The J segment lost 5 bases and the V segment lost 6 bases, leaving 12 bases of the junction unmatched. The CDR3 covers 15 residues. The germline V gene has CDR1 DFQATT and CDR2 SNEGSKA (reference sequence). Here the CDR3 DNA reads TGCAGTGCCTACCGGGACAGGGGTCTTAAGGAGACCCAGTACTTC. This sequence encodes CSAYRDRGLKETQYF.

A word on this clonotype: This may stem from a read error, because a much larger clone lies one nucleotide away. V gene TRBV4-3 combines with J gene TRBJ2-1, with D possibly matching TRBD2 (6 bases). The CDR3 extends over 18 amino acids. The germline V gene has CDR1 LGHNA and CDR2 YSLEER. V lost 0 bases to trimming and J lost 7 bases, with 22 bases between them. CDR3 sequence reads: CASSQDLSGRTLGNEQFF. The DNA of the CDR3 is TGCGCCAGCAGCCAAGATCTTAGTGGGAGGACCCTCGGGAATGAGCAGTTCTTC.

The table lists this clonotype with a count of one. A read error is possible here, since a much larger clone lies one base away. The gene calls are TRBV20-1 and TRBJ1-2; TRBD1 might be the D (5 bases). The CDR3 is made up of 17 amino acids. Per the germline V gene, CDR1 is DFQATT and CDR2 is SNEGSKA (reference sequence). The CDR3 sequence: CSARTYRGLKSGYDYTF. DNA for the CDR3: TGCAGTGCTCGCACTTACCGGGGCCTGAAATCAGGCTATGACTACACCTTC.

This clonotype appeared many times. The chain joins TRBV23-1 to TRBJ2-1; D not resolved. TRBV23-1 is an ORF; its function is uncertain. The CDR3 sequence is 16 residues long. The germline V and J ends were trimmed by 8 bases and 2 bases, with 19 bases remaining between them. The CDR3 DNA reads as TGCGCCAGCTGTCGAAAGGTAGACACCGCCTACAATGAGCAGTTCTTC. It is translated as CASCRKVDTAYNEQFF.

This clonotype was counted many times. The V call is TRBV7-2, the J call TRBJ1-3; D is ambiguous. Germline values: CDR1 SGHTA, CDR2 FQGNSA. The CDR3 has 15 amino acids. V was pared by 5 bases and J by 1 base, with 12 bases between. The chain's CDR3 is CASSRESVSGNTIYF. The CDR3 DNA follows: TGTGCCAGCAGCCGCGAATCGGTATCTGGAAACACCATATATTTT. The full variable domain, in which reference TRBV7-2 and TRBJ1-3 provide the parts outside the CDR3, is GAGVSQSPSNKVTEKGKDVELRCDPISGHTALYWYRQSLGQGLEFLIYFQGNSAPDKSGLPSDRFSAERTGGSVSTLTIQRTQQEDSAVYLCASSRESVSGNTIYFGEGSWLTVV.

At least ten counts were recorded for this clonotype. J is TRBJ2-5 and V is TRBV6-5, with D possibly being TRBD2 (6 bases). The germline gives CDR1 MNHEY, CDR2 SVGAGI. CDR3 length: 15 amino acids. The V and J ends lost 8 bases and 5 bases respectively, with 21 bases between them. As DNA, the CDR3 is TGTGCCAGCGGAGACGTCGGGGGTGGGAGGGAGACCCAGTACTTC. Translation gives CASGDVGGGRETQYF.

This clonotype showed up just a few times. The chain recombines TRBV28 with TRBJ2-4, with 7 bases identical to TRBD2. Trimming at V came to 8 bases and at J to 1 base, leaving 14 bases not matched to a gene. Germline lookup yields CDR1 MDHEN and CDR2 SYDVKM. This CDR3 region has 17 residues. CDR3 nucleotide sequence: TGTGCCAGCCGCCCCCGCGAAGCGGGATGGGCCAAAAACATTCAGTACTTC. This encodes CASRPREAGWAKNIQYF.

This clonotype has a count of ten or more. V is TRBV20-1 and J is TRBJ2-3, with D tentatively TRBD1 (6 bases). CDR3 length: 15 amino acids. Germline assignment: CDR1 DFQATT and CDR2 SNEGSKA (reference sequence). Trimming shortened V by 5 bases and J by 2 bases, and 17 bases separated the two germline ends. CDR3 residues: CSASFRQVPTDTQYF. The CDR3 DNA reads as TGCAGTGCTTCCTTTAGACAGGTCCCCACAGATACGCAGTATTTT.

This clonotype was observed a handful of times. The chain carries TRBV20-1 and TRBJ2-1; D is unresolved. The CDR3 is 16 residues long. Germline V lookup: CDR1 DFQATT, CDR2 SNEGSKA (reference sequence). V lost 2 bases and J lost 5, with 19 bases in between. In DNA, the CDR3 is TGCAGTGCTAGACCTCTCCGGCGGCCCAACGACAATGAGCAGTTCTTC. It is translated as CSARPLRRPNDNEQFF.

This clonotype has ten or more counts. CDR3 loop: CSASGGNQPQHF. CDR3 DNA sequence: TGCAGTGCCAGCGGTGGCAATCAGCCCCAGCATTTT. This rearrangement joins TRBV20-1 to TRBJ1-5; D is ambiguous. V dropped 6 bases and J dropped 2 bases, with 8 bases sitting between them. The CDR3 sequence is 12 residues long. Germline-derived CDR1 and CDR2 are DFQATT and SNEGSKA (reference sequence).

This clonotype was observed many times. The chain employs TRBV7-8 and TRBJ2-3; no firm D call. Trimming took off 7 bases at V and 2 bases at J, with 10 bases between the two ends. The CDR3 length is 13 residues. CDR1 is SGHVS, CDR2 FQNEAQ, per germline. The CDR3 reads CASIAGNTDTQYF. CDR3 nucleotides: TGTGCCAGCATAGCCGGAAACACAGATACGCAGTATTTT.

This clonotype has at least ten counts. The chain couples TRBV7-2 to TRBJ1-2; D gene ambiguous. V lost 3 bases and J lost 6, with 11 bases in between. The CDR3 runs to 13 residues. CDR1 is SGHTA and CDR2 is FQGNSA in the germline V gene. The CDR3 protein is CASSLAWRDGYTF. CDR3 nucleotide sequence: TGTGCCAGCAGCTTGGCTTGGAGAGATGGCTACACCTTC.

This clonotype was seen more than once but under ten times. In DNA, the CDR3 is TGTGCCAGCAGCCCCGACACAGGGCTCTATAATTCACCCCTCCACTTT. Its translation: CASSPDTGLYNSPLHF. The chain uses TRBV7-2 and TRBJ1-6, with D perhaps matching TRBD1 (6 bases). V was shortened by 5 bases and J by 3 bases, with 14 bases between the two germline ends. Germline values: CDR1 SGHTA, CDR2 FQGNSA. CDR3 size: 16 residues. Full variable domain (outside the CDR3, taken from reference TRBV7-2 and TRBJ1-6): GAGVSQSPSNKVTEKGKDVELRCDPISGHTALYWYRQSLGQGLEFLIYFQGNSAPDKSGLPSDRFSAERTGGSVSTLTIQRTQQEDSAVYLCASSPDTGLYNSPLHFGNGTRLTVT.

This clonotype was seen many times. The gene calls are TRBV25-1 and TRBJ2-5, with 11 bases matching TRBD1. The CDR3 runs to 15 residues. Germline CDR1 is MGHDK and CDR2 is SYGVNS. V dropped 1 base and J dropped 3; count of bases not matched to a gene: 1. The CDR3 DNA reads as TGTGCCAGCAGTGAATGGACAGGGGGCAAAGAGACCCAGTACTTC. The encoded protein is CASSEWTGGKETQYF.

This clonotype was observed at least ten times. The genes are TRBV15 and TRBJ2-6; D remains unclear. Looked up from germline, CDR1 is LNHNV and CDR2 is YYDKDF (reference sequence). The CDR3 loop spans 13 amino acids. Trimming took off 5 bases at V and 2 bases at J, with 4 bases between the two ends. This CDR3 reads CATSPPGANVLTF. The CDR3, as DNA: TGTGCCACCAGCCCGCCTGGGGCCAACGTCCTGACTTTC.

This clonotype was seen repeatedly, ten times or more. The chain joins TRBV25-1 to TRBJ2-7; D may correspond to TRBD1 or TRBD2 (5 bases each). The CDR3 has 14 residues. Germline values: CDR1 MGHDK, CDR2 SYGVNS. V lost 6 bases and J 7 bases, leaving 19 bases between the germline ends. The CDR3 sequence: CASSQLGVRGEQYF. CDR3 DNA: TGTGCCAGCAGCCAACTGGGTGTGAGGGGTGAGCAGTACTTC.

Ten or more counts support this clonotype. The chain combines TRBV20-1 with TRBJ2-1; D unclear. Trimming removed 1 base from V and 9 bases from J, with 13 bases in between. CDR3 size: 13 residues. CDR1 is DFQATT and CDR2 is SNEGSKA in the germline V gene (reference sequence). CDR3 bases: TGCAGTGCTAGAGGGACCCTACATGGTGAGCAGTTCTTC. Amino acids: CSARGTLHGEQFF.

Notes on this clonotype: This may be a read error: a much more frequent sequence differs by one nucleotide. V is TRBV7-8 and J is TRBJ2-7; the D is unclear. Germline-derived CDR1 and CDR2 are SGHVS and FQNEAQ. The CDR3 covers 15 residues. The CDR3 nucleotides read TGTGCCGGCAGCTTAGCAGAGGCAGGTGGTCACGAGCAGTACTTC. It yields the protein CAGSLAEAGGHEQYF. Complete variable domain (other parts from reference TRBV7-8 and TRBJ2-7): GAGVSQSPRYKVAKRGQDVALRCDPISGHVSLFWYQQALGQGPEFLTYFQNEAQLDKSGLPSDRFFAERPEGSVSTLKIQRTQQEDSAVYLCAGSLAEAGGHEQYFGPGTRLTVT.

This clonotype occurred many times. V gene TRBV6-1 combines with J gene TRBJ1-5, with D tentatively TRBD1 (5 bases). CDR1 and CDR2 (germline): MNHNS, SASEGT. The CDR3 length is 14 residues. V gave up 5 bases and J gave up 3 bases, with 11 bases separating them. CDR3 protein: CASSPTGPNQPQHF. CDR3 nucleotide sequence: TGTGCCAGCAGTCCGACGGGACCCAATCAGCCCCAGCATTTT.

This clonotype was seen repeatedly, ten times or more. The chain recombines TRBV30 with TRBJ1-2; the match to TRBD1 covers 9 bases. CDR1 is GTSNPN and CDR2 is SVGIG in the germline V gene (reference sequence). The length of the CDR3 is 13 residues. After removal of 1 base from V and 5 bases from J, the junction contained 2 bases not matched to a gene. CDR3 protein: CAWSADRGYGYTF. CDR3 in DNA: TGTGCCTGGAGTGCGGACAGGGGTTATGGCTACACCTTC.

This clonotype was recorded many times. The gene calls are TRBV12-3 or TRBV12-4 and TRBJ1-5; 7 bases are shared with TRBD1. V shed 1 base, J shed 1 base, and the junction held 7 bases outside the gene matches. The CDR3 has 17 residues. This CDR3 reads CASSLGRNRGSNQPQHF. CDR3 in DNA: TGTGCCAGCAGTTTAGGAAGGAACAGGGGAAGCAATCAGCCCCAGCATTTT.

This clonotype was found many times. V and J are TRBV29-1 and TRBJ1-2; D is possibly TRBD1 (5 bases). The CDR3 is made up of 11 amino acids. CDR1 is SQVTM and CDR2 is ANQGSEA in the germline V gene. The germline V and J ends were trimmed by 4 bases and 8 bases, with 11 bases remaining between them. The CDR3 DNA follows: TGCAGCGTTGGAGGGGCGAACGGCTACACCTTC. Residues: CSVGGANGYTF.